The 23 T cell receptor beta chains presented below share a single source sample, sequenced in a study of memory CD4+ T cells and cytomegalovirus serostatus. The sort gate was single viable CD3+CD4+CD8-CD45RO+ cells for memory CD4+ T cells. Clones were sequenced by immunoSEQ multiplex PCR, and TCRdb holds only the in-frame ones, with some missing. The sample lists some 30,000 clones; around four fifths were seen once. The sample consisted of memory CD4+ T cells from blood. Every receptor here comes from an adult in good health and CMV-seronegative. Some clones in this sample may be carry-over from other donors' samples.

The chain joins TRBV28 to TRBJ2-7; a weak D match, TRBD2 (6 bases). Per germline, CDR1 MDHEN and CDR2 SYDVKM. Trimming cost V 5 bases and J 1 base, with 12 bases left between them. The length of the CDR3 is 14 residues. CDR3 residues: CASSRIGGSYEQYF. As DNA, the CDR3 is TGTGCCAGCAGTCGTATTGGGGGGTCCTACGAGCAGTACTTC.

CDR3 nucleotides: TGTGCCAGCAGCCCATTTGGACGGGGCCGAGAGCAGTACTTC. Residues: CASSPFGRGREQYF. The rearrangement joins TRBV5-5 to TRBJ2-7; the D gene could be TRBD1 or TRBD2 (5 bases each). The CDR3 extends over 14 amino acids. Trimming pared 4 bases from V and 7 bases from J, leaving 18 bases between. Germline values: CDR1 SGHKS, CDR2 YYEKEE (reference sequence).

The rearrangement uses TRBV6-1 and TRBJ1-1; D ambiguous. The V end was cut by 2 bases, the J end by 3 bases, with 10 bases between. The V gene's germline CDR1 is MNHNS and CDR2 SASEGT. This CDR3 contains 14 residues. The CDR3, as DNA: TGTGCCAGCAGTGAATGGGGAGAGGACACTGAAGCTTTCTTT. Its protein is CASSEWGEDTEAFF.

The gene calls are TRBV12-5 and TRBJ1-5, with 8 bases lining up with TRBD1. Germline V CDR1 and CDR2: LGHNT, FRNRAP. The CDR3 runs 15 residues. V shed 1 base and J 7 bases; nucleotides not matched to a gene: 6. Here the CDR3 DNA reads TGTGCTAGTGGTTTGGGGACAGGGAACGGCCAGCCCCAGCATTTT. Translating gives CASGLGTGNGQPQHF.

CDR3 loop: CASSPNHYEQYF. CDR3 sequence (DNA): TGTGCCAGCTCACCAAATCACTACGAGCAGTACTTC. The chain recombines TRBV18 with TRBJ2-7; no reliable D call. The germline V and J ends were trimmed by 2 bases and 3 bases, with 5 bases remaining between them. Germline CDR1 reads KGHSH; CDR2 reads LQKENI. This CDR3 region has 12 residues.

The V gene is TRBV7-9, the J gene TRBJ1-3; 10 nucleotides align to TRBD1. The CDR3 is made up of 16 amino acids. The J segment lost 4 bases and the V segment lost 4 bases, leaving 7 bases of the junction unmatched. Germline values: CDR1 SEHNR, CDR2 FQNEAQ (reference sequence). CDR3 residues: CASSWGDRGQGNTIYF. The CDR3 coding sequence is TGTGCCAGCAGCTGGGGTGACAGGGGGCAAGGAAACACCATATATTTT.

This chain links TRBV6-5 with TRBJ1-6, with TRBD1 matching over 10 bases. This CDR3 contains 14 residues. V trimming: 5 bases; J trimming: 9 bases; junction bases outside the gene matches: 4. Germline V lookup: CDR1 MNHEY, CDR2 SVGAGI. CDR3 amino acids: CASSADRGLSPLHF. The CDR3 DNA is TGTGCCAGCAGTGCTGACAGGGGGCTTTCACCCCTCCACTTT.

This chain joins TRBV5-8 and TRBJ1-1; 8 nucleotides agree with TRBD1. Per germline, CDR1 SGHTS and CDR2 YDEGEE. This CDR3 is 18 amino acids long. Trimming at V came to 4 bases and at J to 1 base, leaving 15 bases not matched to a gene. The CDR3 coding sequence is TGTGCCAGCAGCCTGTACAGGGGGAGACTCACTTCGAACACTGAAGCTTTCTTT. It translates to CASSLYRGRLTSNTEAFF.

The chain is built from TRBV11-3 and TRBJ2-3, with 10 bases identical to TRBD2. Germline V lookup: CDR1 SGHNT, CDR2 YENEEA. Trimming at V came to 2 bases and at J to 8 bases, leaving 7 bases not matched to a gene. The CDR3 is 15 amino acids. The CDR3 DNA reads as TGTGCCAGCAGCTTAACTAGCGGGGACCTTGGTACGCAGTATTTT. Residues: CASSLTSGDLGTQYF.

The J gene is TRBJ1-6, the V gene TRBV23-1; TRBD1 is a possible D gene (6 bases). TRBV23-1 is given ORF status, its function remaining uncertain. The CDR3 covers 17 residues. V gave up 3 bases and J gave up 5 bases, with 17 bases separating them. This CDR3 is CASSHRTGKHNNSPLHF. The CDR3 bases are TGCGCCAGCAGTCATCGAACAGGGAAACACAATAATTCACCCCTCCACTTT.

V and J are TRBV28 and TRBJ1-2, with 7 bases identical to TRBD1. The CDR3 loop spans 13 amino acids. Losses at the gene ends were 7 bases for V and 4 bases for J; bases not matched to a gene: 6. Germline V CDR1 and CDR2: MDHEN, SYDVKM. The CDR3 DNA reads TGTGCCAGCATTAACAGGGGCCCCTATGGCTACACCTTC. It is translated as CASINRGPYGYTF.

The chain recombines TRBV2 with TRBJ2-6, with D tentatively TRBD2 (5 bases). Per germline, CDR1 SNHLY and CDR2 FYNNEI. V was trimmed by 4 bases and J by 2 bases, leaving 6 bases between them. The CDR3 spans 14 residues. Here the CDR3 reads CASSARAGANVLTF. Here the CDR3 DNA reads TGTGCCAGCAGTGCGAGGGCTGGGGCCAACGTCCTGACTTTC.

This rearrangement joins TRBV28 to TRBJ1-5; D gene ambiguous. V was shortened by 6 bases and J by 10 bases, with 19 bases between the two germline ends. Germline assignment: CDR1 MDHEN and CDR2 SYDVKM. The CDR3 runs to 14 residues. The CDR3 region is CASRPSVSGSPQHF. CDR3 bases: TGTGCCAGCAGACCATCAGTTTCGGGATCCCCCCAGCATTTT.

The chain's CDR3 is CASSLGLGRSYEQYF. The CDR3, as DNA: TGTGCCAGCAGTTTAGGACTGGGGCGCTCCTACGAGCAGTACTTC. This chain links TRBV6-5 with TRBJ2-7; D is possibly TRBD1 or TRBD2 (5 bases each). CDR3 size: 15 residues. V was cut by 4 bases and J by 0 bases, with 13 bases left in between. The germline gives CDR1 MNHEY, CDR2 SVGAGI.

The chain uses TRBV7-3 and TRBJ2-6, with no clear D. The germline V and J ends were trimmed by 1 base and 2 bases, with 6 bases remaining between them. The CDR3 is 15 residues long. Germline assignment: CDR1 SGHTA and CDR2 FQGTGA. CDR3 DNA: TGTGCCAGCAGCTTAAATGGCCCTGGGGCCAACGTCCTGACTTTC. Its translation: CASSLNGPGANVLTF.

This clone was detected a few times. This chain links TRBV7-9 with TRBJ2-3, with 8 positions matching TRBD2. Germline V gives CDR1 SEHNR, CDR2 FQNEAQ (reference sequence). This CDR3 is built from 15 residues. V shed 3 bases, J shed 2 bases, and the junction held 4 bases outside the gene matches. CDR3 loop: CASSFRGGYTDTQYF. Written as DNA, the CDR3 is TGTGCCAGCAGCTTCCGCGGGGGGTACACAGATACGCAGTATTTT.

V gene TRBV15 combines with J gene TRBJ2-5; 7 positions agree with TRBD1. After removal of 3 bases from V and 4 bases from J, the junction contained 5 bases not matched to a gene. The CDR3 length is 14 residues. CDR1 is LNHNV and CDR2 is YYDKDF in the germline V gene (reference sequence). The CDR3, as DNA: TGTGCCACCAGCAGCGGGGACAGAACAGAGACCCAGTACTTC. Residues: CATSSGDRTETQYF. Full variable domain (remainder filled in from reference TRBV15 and TRBJ2-5): DAMVIQNPRYQVTQFGKPVTLSCSQTLNHNVMYWYQQKSSQAPKLLFHYYDKDFNNEADTPDNFQSRRPNTSFCFLDIRSPGLGDTAMYLCATSSGDRTETQYFGPGTRLLVL.

The chain carries TRBV6-1 and TRBJ1-1; 7 nucleotides align to TRBD1. The CDR3 is 14 amino acids. Losses at the gene ends were 10 bases for V and 0 bases for J; bases not matched to a gene: 8. Germline V gene lookup returns CDR1 MNHNS and CDR2 SASEGT. CDR3 amino acids: CAISDRTMNTEAFF. The CDR3 DNA reads as TGTGCCATTTCGGACAGGACCATGAACACTGAAGCTTTCTTT.

V gene TRBV18 combines with J gene TRBJ1-6; no firm D call. Looked up from germline, CDR1 is KGHSH and CDR2 is LQKENI. Trimming pared 3 bases from V and 11 bases from J, leaving 8 bases between. There are 12 residues in the CDR3. The CDR3 sequence: CASSPGETPLHF. For the CDR3, the DNA is TGTGCCAGCTCACCCGGTGAGACACCCCTCCACTTT.

The chain carries TRBV28 and TRBJ2-7; D perhaps matches TRBD2 (6 bases). Germline V gene data show CDR1 as MDHEN and CDR2 as SYDVKM. Trimming took 5 bases from V and 1 from J, leaving 15 bases between them. The CDR3 has 15 amino acids. In nucleotides, the CDR3 is TGTGCCAGCAGTGCTGGGGGGATACGGTCCTACGAGCAGTACTTC. Residues: CASSAGGIRSYEQYF.

This sequence joins TRBV5-4 and TRBJ2-2; possible D gene TRBD2, 5 bases. This CDR3 comprises 15 residues. Germline values: CDR1 SGHNT, CDR2 YYREEE (reference sequence). Trimming stripped 4 bases from V and 7 bases from J, with 17 bases between. The DNA of the CDR3 is TGTGCCAGCAGCCCCAGGTCCGGGGTCGGCGGGGAGCTGTTTTTT. This gives the protein CASSPRSGVGGELFF.

This clone was counted a few times. The chain recombines TRBV6-5 with TRBJ2-1; D call uncertain. The CDR3 is 13 residues long. Germline CDR1 reads MNHEY; CDR2 reads SVGAGI. V was pared by 5 bases and J by 2 bases, with 7 bases between. In nucleotides, the CDR3 is TGTGCCAGCAGTGGGTTCCCCTACAATGAGCAGTTCTTC. Translation: CASSGFPYNEQFF.

This chain links TRBV28 with TRBJ1-5; D unclear. Per the germline V gene, CDR1 is MDHEN and CDR2 is SYDVKM. This CDR3 has 15 amino acids. The V and J ends lost 8 bases and 7 bases respectively, with 21 bases between them. This CDR3 reads CASLMTAIKGQPQHF. Written as DNA, the CDR3 is TGTGCCAGCCTCATGACCGCCATCAAGGGCCAGCCCCAGCATTTT.